These 21 T cell receptor beta chains were all obtained from the same sample, sequenced in a study of metastatic and nonmetastatic thyroid tumors. No treatment had been given to any patient before thyroid surgery. Via MiXCR, TCRdb re-called the PCR reads. The sample lists about 24,000 clones, 13% occurring once. The sequencing sample was made of blood. Receptor source: a female donor with papillary thyroid cancer or a benign thyroid nodule (not recorded which). Some clones in this sample may be carry-over from other donors' samples.

Concerning this clone itself: The junction shows a germline mismatch at one end, possibly a read error. The V gene is TRBV5-4, the J gene TRBJ2-3; possible D gene TRBD1, 5 bases. Germline CDR1 is SGHNT and CDR2 is YYREEE (reference sequence). This CDR3 is built from 16 residues. CDR3 bases: TGTGCCAGCAGCTTGGATGGCGTCAGCATGACAGACACGCAGTATTTT. Its protein is CASSLDGVSMTDTQYF.

In its sample, this clone was seen many times. The V and J genes are TRBV10-2 and TRBJ1-1; D unresolved. V lost 7 bases and J lost 10, with 16 bases in between. Germline loops: CDR1 WSHSY, CDR2 SAAADI. The CDR3 sequence is 12 residues long. The CDR3 nucleotides read TGCGCCAGCACGGGTGGGGTGGAGGCAGCTTTCTTT. This sequence encodes CASTGGVEAAFF.

This clone appeared many times. This chain links TRBV2 with TRBJ1-6, with D possibly matching TRBD1 (6 bases). Germline V gives CDR1 SNHLY, CDR2 FYNNEI. This CDR3 contains 17 residues. V was shortened by 5 bases and J by 8 bases, with 22 bases between the two germline ends. The CDR3 sequence is CASSQQGSRRIHSPLHF. CDR3 DNA sequence: TGTGCCAGCAGTCAACAGGGTTCGAGGCGTATCCATTCACCCCTCCACTTT.

The chain's CDR3 is CASIPDGRRAFF. CDR3 DNA: TGTGCCAGCATCCCAGACGGACGGCGGGCTTTCTTT. The chain has TRBV6-1 and TRBJ1-1; D gene unclear. The V gene lost 7 bases and the J gene lost 11 bases, with 17 bases spanning the gap. This CDR3 has 12 amino acids. Germline CDR1 is MNHNS and CDR2 is SASEGT.

This clone was detected many times. The gene calls are TRBV10-3 and TRBJ2-1; D unresolved. In germline, CDR1 is ENHRY, CDR2 SYGVKD. V lost 0 bases, J lost 6 bases, and 6 bases lay in between. The length of the CDR3 is 13 residues. Here the CDR3 reads CAISESSRNEQFF. In DNA, the CDR3 is TGTGCCATCAGTGAGTCCAGCCGCAATGAGCAGTTCTTC.

This clone was counted ten times or more. V and J are TRBV4-2 and TRBJ2-3, with 9 bases identical to TRBD2. The length of the CDR3 is 15 residues. The V gene's germline CDR1 is LGHNA and CDR2 YNFKEQ. Germline trimming cut 0 bases from V and 12 bases from J; bases unmatched to any gene: 10. The CDR3 DNA follows: TGTGCCAGCAGCCAAGATGGTAGCGGGAGCCCTACCCAGTATTTT. It is translated as CASSQDGSGSPTQYF.

This clone was counted ten times or more. The gene calls are TRBV7-2 and TRBJ1-4, with a weak D call TRBD1 (5 bases). Germline values: CDR1 SGHTA, CDR2 FQGNSA. The CDR3 totals 15 residues. The V gene lost 5 bases and the J gene lost 8 bases, with 18 bases spanning the gap. CDR3 region: CASSTLGSGGEKLFF. CDR3 coding DNA: TGTGCCAGCAGCACCCTGGGCAGCGGGGGGGAAAAACTGTTTTTT.

This rearrangement joins TRBV7-3 to TRBJ2-1; no clear D gene. The CDR3 spans 14 residues. Germline CDR1 SGHTA, CDR2 FQGTGA. Trimming removed 1 base from V and 8 bases from J, with 12 bases in between. CDR3 residues: CASSLIHTADEQFF. In DNA form, the CDR3 reads TGTGCCAGCAGCTTAATCCACACAGCCGATGAGCAGTTCTTC.

This clone is medium-sized. The V and J genes are TRBV7-8 and TRBJ1-2, with 12 positions matching TRBD1. The CDR3 sequence is 16 residues long. Trimming took 5 bases from V and 6 from J; bases not matched to a gene: 10. Per the germline V gene, CDR1 is SGHVS and CDR2 is FQNEAQ. This CDR3 reads CASSGTGGALQNGYTF. The CDR3 DNA sequence: TGTGCCAGCAGCGGGACAGGGGGCGCGCTCCAAAATGGCTACACCTTC.

This clone was seen at least ten times. The CDR3 loop reads CASSSYTGRSSSYEQYF. The CDR3 DNA reads TGTGCCAGCAGCTCCTATACGGGGCGAAGCAGCTCCTACGAGCAGTACTTC. The chain carries TRBV7-2 and TRBJ2-7; the D gene could be TRBD1 or TRBD2 (5 bases each). Germline V lookup: CDR1 SGHTA, CDR2 FQGNSA. The V gene lost 4 bases and the J gene lost 0 bases, with 19 bases spanning the gap. The CDR3 totals 17 residues.

This clone was observed many times. The chain carries TRBV6-1 and TRBJ1-3; D gene uncertain. The CDR3 is 13 residues long. The germline V and J ends were trimmed by 8 bases and 1 base, with 9 bases remaining between them. In germline, CDR1 is MNHNS, CDR2 SASEGT. Here the CDR3 DNA reads TGTGCCAGCCCTAGGCCATCTGGAAACACCATATATTTT. It codes for CASPRPSGNTIYF.

This clone was detected many times. Different DNA sequences within this sample yield the same CDR3. The chain has TRBV12-3 or TRBV12-4 and TRBJ2-5, with D tentatively TRBD1 (7 bases). This CDR3 is built from 15 residues. V was trimmed by 6 bases and J by 4 bases, leaving 18 bases between them. The CDR3 coding sequence is TGTGCCAGCAGCTCACAGGGGACTGTTGGAGAGACCCAGTACTTC. It codes for CASSSQGTVGETQYF.

Points on this clone: The junction and the germline gene differ at one end; a read error may be behind it. J is TRBJ2-5 and V is TRBV6-5; D unresolved. The germline V gene has CDR1 MNHEY and CDR2 SVGAGI. The CDR3 runs to 13 residues. Here the CDR3 reads CASSYSTEETQYF. The DNA of the CDR3 is TGTGCCAGCAGTTACTCGACGGAAGAGACCCAGTACTTT.

This clone has at least ten counts. Other DNA sequences of this sample code for an identical CDR3. The chain recombines TRBV20-1 with TRBJ1-2; tentative D call: TRBD1 (6 bases). Trimming removed 6 bases at V and 4 bases at J, with 15 bases between. CDR1 is DFQATT, CDR2 SNEGSKA, per germline (reference sequence). The CDR3 has 13 amino acids. CDR3 residues: CSAPRGGSYGYTF. The CDR3 region has the DNA TGCAGTGCCCCGAGGGGGGGAAGCTATGGCTACACCTTC.

This clone was found many times. This chain connects TRBV7-3 to TRBJ2-3; 10 bases are a match to TRBD2. Germline V lookup: CDR1 SGHTA, CDR2 FQGTGA. Trimming removed 0 bases from V and 0 bases from J; junction bases left unmatched: 6. This CDR3 spans 18 amino acids. CDR3 in amino acids: CASSLTGRLAGSTDTQYF. The CDR3 DNA sequence: TGTGCCAGCAGCTTAACAGGAAGACTAGCGGGCAGCACAGATACGCAGTATTTT.

This clone appeared many times. The rearrangement joins TRBV5-1 to TRBJ2-7; D is perhaps TRBD2 (5 bases). Trimming left V 5 bases short and J 0 bases short, with 12 bases between. The CDR3 runs to 14 residues. Germline CDR1 SGHRS, CDR2 YFSETQ. CDR3 loop: CASRGSTGSYEQYF. CDR3 nucleotide sequence: TGCGCCAGCAGGGGGAGCACTGGCTCCTACGAGCAGTACTTC.

This clone showed up many times. In DNA form, the CDR3 reads TGTGCCAGCAGGATCGCGCTATCTGGGGGTCGTGAAAAACTGTTTTTT. Its protein is CASRIALSGGREKLFF. This chain uses TRBV5-5 with TRBJ1-4; D might be TRBD1 (5 bases). The CDR3 totals 16 residues. Between the trimmed V and J ends, which lost 5 bases and 7 bases, there was a span of 21 bases. Germline V CDR1 and CDR2: SGHKS, YYEKEE (reference sequence).

J is TRBJ2-7 and V is TRBV14; no definite D call. Germline V gene data show CDR1 as SGHDN and CDR2 as FVKESK. The CDR3 length is 15 residues. The V and J ends lost 7 bases and 3 bases respectively, with 19 bases between them. The CDR3 nucleotides read TGTGCCAGCAATCCGACCGGGTCCCAGCGCTACGAGCAGTACTTC. The encoded protein is CASNPTGSQRYEQYF. Full variable domain (missing parts from reference TRBV14 and TRBJ2-7): EAGVTQFPSHSVIEKGQTVTLRCDPISGHDNLYWYRRVMGKEIKFLLHFVKESKQDESGMPNNRFLAERTGGTYSTLKVQPAELEDSGVYFCASNPTGSQRYEQYFGPGTRLTVT.

J is TRBJ2-7 and V is TRBV5-1, with D tentatively TRBD1 (6 bases). Per the germline V gene, CDR1 is SGHRS and CDR2 is YFSETQ. Trimming removed 0 bases at V and 0 bases at J, with 13 bases between. The length of the CDR3 is 16 residues. Written as DNA, the CDR3 is TGCGCCAGCAGCTTGGAGGGACATTTATCCTCCTACGAGCAGTACTTC. Residues: CASSLEGHLSSYEQYF.

About this clone: A much larger clone differs by one base, so this may be a read error. The rearrangement links TRBV18 to TRBJ2-1; 9 bases align to TRBD1. J was trimmed by 3 bases and V by 3 bases; bases with no gene match: 12. The CDR3 length is 18 residues. Germline values: CDR1 KGHSH, CDR2 LQKENI. The CDR3 DNA reads TGTGCCAGCTCACCGGGACAGGGTAGTTCCGCTTACTACAATGAGCAGTTCTTC. Amino acids: CASSPGQGSSAYYNEQFF.

This clone was seen a handful of times. No conserved phenylalanine or tryptophan is present at the end of the CDR3, so a read error is the likely explanation. This chain connects TRBV28 to TRBJ1-6; D is unresolved. Trimming cost V 5 bases and J 8 bases, with 7 bases left between them. The CDR3 spans 12 residues. In germline, CDR1 is MDHEN, CDR2 SYDVKM. This CDR3 reads CASSTGYSPLHL. The CDR3 coding sequence is TGTGCCAGCAGTACGGGTTATTCACCCCTCCACCTT.